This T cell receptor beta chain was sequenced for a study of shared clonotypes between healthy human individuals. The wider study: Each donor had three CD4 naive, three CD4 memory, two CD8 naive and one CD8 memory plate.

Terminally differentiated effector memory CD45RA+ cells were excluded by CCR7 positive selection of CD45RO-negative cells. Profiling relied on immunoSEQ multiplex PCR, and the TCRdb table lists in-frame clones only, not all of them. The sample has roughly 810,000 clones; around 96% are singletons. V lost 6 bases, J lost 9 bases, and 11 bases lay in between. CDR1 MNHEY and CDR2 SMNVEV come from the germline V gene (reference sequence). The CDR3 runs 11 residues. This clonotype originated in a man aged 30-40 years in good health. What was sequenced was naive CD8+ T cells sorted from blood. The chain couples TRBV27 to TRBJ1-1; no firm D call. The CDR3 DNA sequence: TGTGCCAGCAGGGACGTTTCTCAAGCTTTCTTT. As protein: CASRDVSQAFF.